One sample yielded the 18 T cell receptor beta chains listed below, sequenced in a study of CD8 T cells in Susac syndrome. The RNA input was roughly 0.45 to 1 ug, and it was reverse transcribed with random hexamers. One entry per CDR3 protein, called by TCRdb with MiXCR from the immunoSEQ multiplex PCR reads. The table shows 84,000 or so distinct CDR3 sequences, with 95% occurring only once. Sequencing was done on a sample of CD8+ T cells from PBMCs. Every receptor here comes from a human donor with Susac syndrome.

This sequence joins TRBV7-9 and TRBJ2-2; 7 bases line up with TRBD2. Germline V gene lookup returns CDR1 SEHNR and CDR2 FQNEAQ (reference sequence). This CDR3 is 14 amino acids long. The V and J ends lost 4 bases and 5 bases, in that order; junction bases with no gene match: 4. CDR3 sequence: CASSSWEGTGELFF. The CDR3 DNA follows: TGTGCCAGCAGCTCCTGGGAGGGGACCGGGGAGCTGTTTTTT.

This rearrangement joins TRBV20-1 to TRBJ2-1; 7 bases agree with TRBD1. V dropped 5 bases and J dropped 6; count of bases not matched to a gene: 1. CDR3 size: 11 residues. Per germline, CDR1 DFQATT and CDR2 SNEGSKA (reference sequence). CDR3 region: CSAWDSNEQFF. Written as DNA, the CDR3 is TGCAGTGCTTGGGACAGCAATGAGCAGTTCTTC.

The V and J genes are TRBV3-1 and TRBJ2-5; tentatively, D is TRBD1 or TRBD2 (5 bases each). Germline assignment: CDR1 LGHDT and CDR2 YNNKEL (reference sequence). V was cut by 4 bases and J by 1 base, with 10 bases left in between. CDR3 length: 14 residues. CDR3 in amino acids: CASSRDVGQETQYF. The CDR3 DNA is TGTGCCAGCAGCCGGGACGTGGGCCAAGAGACCCAGTACTTC.

This chain joins TRBV24-1 and TRBJ2-2; the match to TRBD1 covers 7 bases. CDR3 length: 17 residues. Germline V lookup: CDR1 KGHDR, CDR2 SFDVKD. Germline trimming cut 3 bases from V and 5 bases from J; bases unmatched to any gene: 11. The CDR3 sequence is CATSDPQRQGWTGELFF. The CDR3 region has the DNA TGTGCCACCAGTGATCCTCAACGACAGGGATGGACCGGGGAGCTGTTTTTT.

The chain recombines TRBV5-6 with TRBJ2-1; D is uncertain. The CDR3 sequence is 14 residues long. V lost 4 bases and J 1 base, leaving 9 bases between the germline ends. The germline CDR1 and CDR2 sequences are SGHDT and YYEEEE. This CDR3 reads CASSPGGSYNEQFF. CDR3 bases: TGTGCCAGCAGCCCGGGTGGGTCCTACAATGAGCAGTTCTTC.

This sequence joins TRBV12-3 or TRBV12-4 and TRBJ1-5, with TRBD1 as a possible D gene (6 bases). Trimming stripped 4 bases from V and 1 base from J, with 11 bases between. The CDR3 contains 15 residues. The CDR3 loop reads CASSWSTGSNQPQHF. Written as DNA, the CDR3 is TGTGCCAGCAGTTGGTCCACAGGGAGCAATCAGCCCCAGCATTTT.

V is TRBV7-9 and J is TRBJ1-4; the D gene is possibly TRBD1 (5 bases). The CDR3 is made up of 14 amino acids. V was clipped by 4 bases and J by 8 bases, with 14 bases between them. CDR1 and CDR2 (germline): SEHNR, FQNEAQ (reference sequence). CDR3 coding DNA: TGTGCCAGCAGCTCCGGGACGGGCATCGAAAAACTGTTTTTT. Translated: CASSSGTGIEKLFF.

The rearrangement links TRBV7-9 to TRBJ1-2; the D is unclear. The V gene's germline CDR1 is SEHNR and CDR2 FQNEAQ (reference sequence). Trimming pared 1 base from V and 5 bases from J, leaving 8 bases between. The CDR3 runs to 13 residues. The CDR3, as DNA: TGTGCCAGCAGCTTAGTGGCACTTTATGGCTACACCTTC. Its translation is CASSLVALYGYTF.

The gene calls are TRBV13 and TRBJ2-5, with a weak D call TRBD1 (6 bases). Germline CDR1 PRHDT, CDR2 FYEKMQ (reference sequence). This CDR3 is built from 13 residues. V was clipped by 4 bases and J by 2 bases, with 8 bases between them. CDR3 bases: TGTGCCAGCAGCTCGGACAGTCAAGAGACCCAGTACTTC. This encodes CASSSDSQETQYF. Drawing the rest from reference TRBV13 and TRBJ2-5, the complete variable domain is AAGVIQSPRHLIKEKRETATLKCYPIPRHDTVYWYQQGPGQDPQFLISFYEKMQSDKGSIPDRFSAQQFSDYHSELNMSSLELGDSALYFCASSSDSQETQYFGPGTRLLVL.

This chain connects TRBV6-4 to TRBJ2-3, with 10 bases lining up with TRBD1. The germline CDR1 and CDR2 sequences are MRHNA and SNTAGT. V trimming: 2 bases; J trimming: 1 base; junction bases outside the gene matches: 0. The CDR3 consists of 15 residues. The CDR3, as DNA: TGTGCCAGCAGTGACGGGACAGGGGGCACAGATACGCAGTATTTT. Translating it yields CASSDGTGGTDTQYF.

This chain uses TRBV28 with TRBJ1-4; TRBD1 might be the D (5 bases). Trimming left V 4 bases short and J 8 bases short, with 17 bases between. This CDR3 is 15 amino acids long. Germline V gene sequence: CDR1 MDHEN, CDR2 SYDVKM. The CDR3 loop reads CASSWTSGRKEKLFF. CDR3 coding DNA: TGTGCCAGCAGTTGGACTTCGGGACGTAAAGAAAAACTGTTTTTT.

The chain joins TRBV28 to TRBJ2-7, with 11 nucleotides matching TRBD2. After removal of 10 bases from V and 1 base from J, the junction contained 3 bases not matched to a gene. Germline V gene lookup returns CDR1 MDHEN and CDR2 SYDVKM. This CDR3 has 13 residues. CDR3 in amino acids: CAIRLAGSYEQYF. CDR3 bases: TGTGCCATCAGACTAGCGGGATCCTACGAGCAGTACTTC.

This clonotype was seen once. The chain's CDR3 is CASSYGGPSTDTQYF. The CDR3 nucleotides are TGTGCCAGCAGTTACGGGGGGCCTAGCACAGATACGCAGTATTTT. J is TRBJ2-3 and V is TRBV6-5; tentatively, D is TRBD1 or TRBD2 (6 bases each). The ends were cut back, 2 bases at V and 0 bases at J, with 9 bases in the middle. CDR1 and CDR2 from the germline V gene are MNHEY and SVGAGI. The CDR3 contains 15 residues.

The gene calls are TRBV29-1 and TRBJ2-7; D could derive from TRBD1 or TRBD2 (5 bases each). Germline CDR1 is SQVTM and CDR2 is ANQGSEA. V was clipped by 1 base and J by 1 base, with 11 bases between them. This CDR3 is built from 14 residues. CDR3 sequence: CSVEVGTVSYEQYF. CDR3 DNA sequence: TGCAGCGTTGAAGTCGGGACGGTATCCTACGAGCAGTACTTC.

This chain links TRBV18 with TRBJ1-1; no reliable D call. The CDR3 covers 13 residues. Deletions cut 7 bases from V and 3 bases from J, with 12 bases between. CDR1 is KGHSH and CDR2 is LQKENI in the germline V gene. DNA of the CDR3: TGTGCCAGCTGTATTATGAGGGACACTGAAGCTTTCTTT. This sequence encodes CASCIMRDTEAFF.

The chain combines TRBV7-9 with TRBJ2-6, with D tentatively TRBD2 (6 bases). Germline values: CDR1 SEHNR, CDR2 FQNEAQ (reference sequence). The CDR3 runs to 15 residues. Trimming removed 1 base at V and 2 bases at J, with 6 bases between. Here the CDR3 reads CASSLGGAGANVLTF. The CDR3, as DNA: TGTGCCAGCAGCTTAGGGGGGGCTGGGGCCAACGTCCTGACTTTC.

The genes are TRBV2 and TRBJ2-7; D not resolved. This CDR3 comprises 10 residues. V was shortened by 4 bases and J by 6 bases, with 4 bases between the two germline ends. CDR1 is SNHLY, CDR2 FYNNEI, per germline. The CDR3 DNA is TGTGCCAGCAGTGTAGGCGAGCAGTACTTC. Encoded protein: CASSVGEQYF.

The chain couples TRBV28 to TRBJ2-1; a possible D gene is TRBD2 (5 bases). The CDR3 covers 15 residues. Trimming stripped 7 bases from V and 7 bases from J, with 20 bases between. Germline V gene sequence: CDR1 MDHEN, CDR2 SYDVKM. CDR3 in DNA: TGTGCCAGCACGGAGGCGGCGGTCCCAATAAATGAGCAGTTCTTC. Translation: CASTEAAVPINEQFF.